The next 27 T cell receptor beta chains were all read from a single sample in a study of graft-versus-host responses after intestinal transplantation. The method was immunoSEQ multiplex PCR; TCRdb's version includes in-frame clones alone and lacks a portion of them. The repertoire holds roughly 93,000 clones, around 90% seen once, with roughly 0.4% in the top ten. Their specific antigens are unknown. The sample was unstimulated CD8+ T cells sorted from spleen or lymph node cells, taken before transplant. The origin of the receptors is a human donor who was the organ donor for an intestinal transplant.

The chain recombines TRBV18 with TRBJ2-1; 7 bases align to TRBD1. The CDR3 sequence is 14 residues long. The germline V gene encodes CDR1 KGHSH and CDR2 LQKENI. Germline trimming cut 5 bases from V and 5 bases from J; bases unmatched to any gene: 6. The CDR3 DNA sequence: TGTGCCAGCTCAACACAGGGGATGCACAATGAGCAGTTCTTC. This translates into CASSTQGMHNEQFF. The complete variable domain, with remaining parts taken from reference TRBV18 and TRBJ2-1, reads NAGVMQNPRHLVRRRGQEARLRCSPMKGHSHVYWYRQLPEEGLKFMVYLQKENIIDESGMPKERFSAEFPKEGPSILRIQQVVRGDSAAYFCASSTQGMHNEQFFGPGTRLTVL.

The CDR3 DNA follows: TGTGCCAGCAGTTACGGGACAGGGTGGAACGAGCAGTACTTC. Translation: CASSYGTGWNEQYF. This chain connects TRBV27 to TRBJ2-7; 9 bases align to TRBD1. Germline assignment: CDR1 MNHEY and CDR2 SMNVEV (reference sequence). The V segment lost 4 bases and the J segment 5 bases; nucleotides outside the gene matches: 6. The CDR3 is 14 amino acids.

This rearrangement joins TRBV5-3 to TRBJ1-3, with unresolved D. TRBV5-3 is annotated as an ORF whose role is uncertain. V lost 0 bases to trimming and J lost 2 bases, with 9 bases between them. This CDR3 is 15 amino acids long. This chain's CDR3 is CARSLASGAGNTIYF. CDR3 DNA: TGTGCCAGAAGCTTGGCCTCGGGAGCTGGAAACACCATATATTTT.

This clone was observed once. V usage is TRBV6-5 and J usage is TRBJ2-5; TRBD1 might be the D (6 bases). The CDR3 has 12 residues. The V end was cut by 5 bases, the J end by 6 bases, with 10 bases between. The germline gives CDR1 MNHEY, CDR2 SVGAGI. This CDR3 reads CASSTGQKTQYF. The CDR3 nucleotides are TGTGCCAGCAGTACAGGGCAGAAGACCCAGTACTTC.

This clone was recorded once. The genes are TRBV11-2 and TRBJ2-2; 8 bases match TRBD2. The CDR3 runs 18 residues. Trimming cost V 0 bases and J 6 bases; bases outside gene matches: 12. The V gene's germline CDR1 is SGHAT and CDR2 FQNNGV. In DNA form, the CDR3 reads TGTGCCAGCAGCTTAGATCTCGCCGGGACTAGGTCTCCCGGGGAGCTGTTTTTT. It translates to CASSLDLAGTRSPGELFF. Together with reference TRBV11-2 and TRBJ2-2, the CDR3 gives the full variable domain: EAGVAQSPRYKIIEKRQSVAFWCNPISGHATLYWYQQILGQGPKLLIQFQNNGVVDDSQLPKDRFSAERLKGVDSTLKIQPAKLEDSAVYLCASSLDLAGTRSPGELFFGEGSRLTVL.

The genes are TRBV7-4 and TRBJ1-2; 7 nucleotides line up with TRBD1. Germline V CDR1 and CDR2: SGHVT, SQSDAQ. The CDR3 contains 13 residues. V dropped 5 bases and J dropped 6; count of bases not matched to a gene: 6. The CDR3 DNA is TGTGCCAGCAGCCCCGGGACAGTAGATGGCTACACCTTC. This gives the protein CASSPGTVDGYTF.

The CDR3 nucleotides read TGTGCCAGCAGCGAACCTCTAGCGGGGGGGCGAGATACGCAGTATTTT. It translates to CASSEPLAGGRDTQYF. J is TRBJ2-3 and V is TRBV9; 12 bases align to TRBD2. Trimming removed 3 bases from V and 5 bases from J; junction bases left unmatched: 7. CDR3 length equals 16 residues. The germline V gene has CDR1 SGDLS and CDR2 YYNGEE.

The chain has TRBV9 and TRBJ1-5; 7 bases agree with TRBD1. The CDR3 length is 18 residues. CDR1 is SGDLS and CDR2 is YYNGEE in the germline V gene. V dropped 5 bases and J dropped 1; count of bases not matched to a gene: 15. The CDR3 nucleotides read TGTGCCAGCAGTGGGACAGAGGTGTTAGTCGGCAGCAATCAGCCCCAGCATTTT. This sequence encodes CASSGTEVLVGSNQPQHF.

The chain combines TRBV27 with TRBJ2-7; 7 nucleotides agree with TRBD1. Germline CDR1 reads MNHEY; CDR2 reads SMNVEV (reference sequence). Germline trimming cut 6 bases from V and 5 bases from J; bases unmatched to any gene: 7. This CDR3 spans 13 amino acids. The CDR3 is CASSLTGKHEQYF. CDR3 coding DNA: TGTGCCAGCAGCCTGACAGGGAAGCACGAGCAGTACTTC.

This rearrangement joins TRBV19 to TRBJ2-7; 8 bases fit TRBD2. The CDR3 covers 14 residues. Germline CDR1 reads LNHDA; CDR2 reads SQIVND (reference sequence). The ends lost 5 bases at V and 2 bases at J; junction bases unmatched: 5. The CDR3 loop is CASSLALAAYEQYF. DNA for the CDR3: TGTGCCAGTAGTTTGGCACTAGCGGCCTACGAGCAGTACTTC. Full variable domain (remainder filled in from reference TRBV19 and TRBJ2-7): DGGITQSPKYLFRKEGQNVTLSCEQNLNHDAMYWYRQDPGQGLRLIYYSQIVNDFQKGDIAEGYSVSREKKESFPLTVTSAQKNPTAFYLCASSLALAAYEQYFGPGTRLTVT.

The V and J genes are TRBV19 and TRBJ2-1; D gene unclear. The germline V gene has CDR1 LNHDA and CDR2 SQIVND (reference sequence). V was clipped by 3 bases and J by 3 bases, with 3 bases between them. The CDR3 runs to 12 residues. The CDR3 region is CASSILYNEQFF. The CDR3 DNA sequence: TGTGCCAGTAGTATTCTCTACAATGAGCAGTTCTTC.

The chain carries TRBV28 and TRBJ2-7; 8 bases fit TRBD2. CDR1 is MDHEN, CDR2 SYDVKM, per germline. This CDR3 has 15 residues. Trimming took 7 bases from V and 5 from J; bases not matched to a gene: 13. The CDR3 DNA sequence: TGTGCCAGCACGGGAGGGGCCCCCCCTCTGAACGAGCAGTACTTC. It encodes CASTGGAPPLNEQYF.

V usage is TRBV5-5 and J usage is TRBJ1-2; 9 bases match TRBD1. CDR3 length: 13 residues. The J segment lost 4 bases and the V segment lost 6 bases, leaving 4 bases of the junction unmatched. Looked up from germline, CDR1 is SGHKS and CDR2 is YYEKEE (reference sequence). The CDR3 bases are TGTGCCAGCATCGGGACAGGGCGCTATGGCTACACCTTC. Residues: CASIGTGRYGYTF.

This chain connects TRBV7-2 to TRBJ1-1; 7 bases map to TRBD1. V shed 5 bases and J 2 bases; nucleotides not matched to a gene: 5. This CDR3 has 14 residues. From germline, CDR1 is SGHTA and CDR2 FQGNSA. The CDR3 here is CASSINRGNTEAFF. The CDR3 DNA reads as TGTGCCAGCAGCATCAACAGGGGCAACACTGAAGCTTTCTTT.

The chain joins TRBV7-9 to TRBJ2-5, with 7 positions matching TRBD1. The assigned J gene may be wrong: the sequence end matches TRBJ2-7 better. The germline gives CDR1 SEHNR, CDR2 FQNEAQ (reference sequence). The CDR3 has 14 amino acids. The CDR3 spells CASSPDRETYEQYF. The CDR3 DNA follows: TGTGCCAGCAGCCCAGACAGGGAGACCTACGAGCAGTACTTC.

Here the CDR3 DNA reads TGTGCCAGCAGTTTGAGCAGGGCGGACACTGAAGCTTTCTTT. Amino acids: CASSLSRADTEAFF. J is TRBJ1-1 and V is TRBV6-5; the D gene is possibly TRBD1 (5 bases). Germline V lookup: CDR1 MNHEY, CDR2 SVGAGI. This CDR3 region has 14 residues. V was cut by 4 bases and J by 3 bases, with 12 bases left in between.

The gene calls are TRBV25-1 and TRBJ1-2; D may be TRBD1 (5 bases). The CDR3 consists of 13 residues. Trimming stripped 2 bases from V and 5 bases from J, with 9 bases between. Germline CDR1 reads MGHDK; CDR2 reads SYGVNS. The CDR3 nucleotides read TGTGCCAGCAGTGAACAGGGAACTTATGGCTACACCTTC. As protein: CASSEQGTYGYTF.

The rearrangement uses TRBV7-2 and TRBJ2-1; possibly TRBD2 for D (5 bases). V was trimmed by 5 bases and J by 0 bases, leaving 14 bases between them. Germline CDR1 and CDR2: SGHTA and FQGNSA. This CDR3 is built from 16 residues. The DNA for the CDR3 is TGTGCCAGCAGCAAAGAGGGAGCTACCTCCTACAATGAGCAGTTCTTC. Protein sequence: CASSKEGATSYNEQFF.

The J gene is TRBJ2-3, the V gene TRBV4-1; 7 bases are shared with TRBD2. After removal of 4 bases from V and 6 bases from J, the junction contained 7 bases not matched to a gene. Germline assignment: CDR1 MGHRA and CDR2 YSYEKL. The CDR3 consists of 14 residues. The CDR3: CASSRETSRDTQYF. The CDR3 DNA reads as TGCGCCAGCAGCCGAGAGACTAGCCGCGATACGCAGTATTTT.

DNA for the CDR3: TGTGCCAGCGGGGAGACGGGGAATCAGCCCCAGCATTTT. Translated, it gives CASGETGNQPQHF. The J gene is TRBJ1-5, the V gene TRBV2, with D hard to call. The germline CDR1 and CDR2 sequences are SNHLY and FYNNEI. CDR3 length equals 13 residues. Trimming removed 8 bases at V and 4 bases at J, with 12 bases between.

This rearrangement joins TRBV4-3 to TRBJ2-1; TRBD1 is a possible D gene (5 bases). Per germline, CDR1 LGHNA and CDR2 YSLEER. Trimming pared 5 bases from V and 2 bases from J, leaving 7 bases between. CDR3 length equals 13 residues. DNA of the CDR3: TGCGCCAGCAGCGGGGCAACCTACAATGAGCAGTTCTTC. Encoded protein: CASSGATYNEQFF.

The chain has TRBV7-9 and TRBJ1-1; 9 bases are shared with TRBD1. Looked up from germline, CDR1 is SEHNR and CDR2 is FQNEAQ (reference sequence). The CDR3 is made up of 14 amino acids. Losses at the gene ends were 2 bases for V and 13 bases for J; bases not matched to a gene: 11. CDR3 in amino acids: CASSLWRDRAKGFF. The DNA for the CDR3 is TGTGCCAGCAGCTTATGGCGGGACAGGGCGAAGGGTTTCTTT.

In its sample, this clone was seen a few times. The chain uses TRBV7-9 and TRBJ1-2; D remains unclear. The CDR3 runs to 14 residues. Germline CDR1 is SEHNR and CDR2 is FQNEAQ (reference sequence). Trimming cost V 5 bases and J 3 bases, with 13 bases left between them. The DNA for the CDR3 is TGTGCCAGCAGCCCCGAGAGGATGCACTATGGCTACACCTTC. It specifies CASSPERMHYGYTF.

The genes are TRBV7-3 and TRBJ2-1, with 10 bases matching TRBD1. The ends lost 1 base at V and 7 bases at J; junction bases unmatched: 7. In germline, CDR1 is SGHTA, CDR2 FQGTGA. This CDR3 region has 16 residues. CDR3 loop: CASSLIPDRGRNEQFF. The CDR3 coding sequence is TGTGCCAGCAGCTTAATTCCCGACAGGGGGCGGAATGAGCAGTTCTTC.

The genes are TRBV27 and TRBJ2-7, with 10 bases fitting TRBD2. The CDR3 contains 16 residues. V lost 0 bases and J lost 2; bases outside the gene matches: 4. Looked up from germline, CDR1 is MNHEY and CDR2 is SMNVEV (reference sequence). CDR3 nucleotides: TGTGCCAGCAGTTTATCTACTAGCGGGGCAACCTACGAGCAGTACTTC. It is translated as CASSLSTSGATYEQYF.

The V gene is TRBV4-1, the J gene TRBJ2-7, with 9 nucleotides matching TRBD2. V was clipped by 1 base and J by 2 bases; unmatched bases: 6. The CDR3 length is 16 residues. Germline V lookup: CDR1 MGHRA, CDR2 YSYEKL. The CDR3 reads CASSQGTGGGAYEQYF. CDR3 sequence (DNA): TGCGCCAGCAGCCAAGGTACCGGCGGGGGGGCCTACGAGCAGTACTTC.

The chain is built from TRBV7-9 and TRBJ2-1; D not resolved. This CDR3 has 13 amino acids. Trimming removed 0 bases from V and 7 bases from J, with 7 bases in between. In germline, CDR1 is SEHNR, CDR2 FQNEAQ (reference sequence). Here the CDR3 DNA reads TGTGCCAGCAGCTTAGCGTCGGTGAATGAGCAGTTCTTC. Translation: CASSLASVNEQFF.